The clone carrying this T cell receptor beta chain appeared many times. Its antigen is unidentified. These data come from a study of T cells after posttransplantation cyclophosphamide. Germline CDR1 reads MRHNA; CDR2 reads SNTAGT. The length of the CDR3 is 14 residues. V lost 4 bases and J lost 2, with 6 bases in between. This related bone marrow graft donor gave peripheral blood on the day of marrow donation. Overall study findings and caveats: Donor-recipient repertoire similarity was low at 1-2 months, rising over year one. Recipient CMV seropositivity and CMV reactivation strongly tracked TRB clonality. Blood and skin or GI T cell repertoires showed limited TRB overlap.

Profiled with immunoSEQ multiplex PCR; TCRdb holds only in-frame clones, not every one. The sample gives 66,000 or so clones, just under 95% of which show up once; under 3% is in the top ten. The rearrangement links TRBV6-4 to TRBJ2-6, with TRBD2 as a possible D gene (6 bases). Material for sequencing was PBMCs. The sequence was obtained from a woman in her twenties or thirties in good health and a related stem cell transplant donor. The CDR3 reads CASSGLAGANVLTF. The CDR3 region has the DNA TGTGCCAGCAGTGGACTAGCTGGGGCCAACGTCCTGACTTTC.